What follows are 25 T cell receptor beta chains derived from one specimen sequenced in a study of cytomegalovirus exposure and HLA in healthy donors. In the PCR, 60 Vbeta and 13 Jbeta primers were used. Sequencing was performed with immunoSEQ multiplex PCR; in TCRdb, only in-frame clones are kept and a portion is missing. The sample consists of about 190,000 clones, approximately 82% of them appearing once. The specimen was PBMCs. The receptors originated from a woman under 30 in good health and CMV-seronegative.

The chain carries TRBV4-3 and TRBJ2-1; perhaps TRBD2 as D (6 bases). The CDR3 extends over 17 amino acids. Germline CDR1 and CDR2: LGHNA and YSLEER. V shed 0 bases and J shed 0 bases, with 12 bases lying between them. The CDR3 loop is CASSQDSGGNSYNEQFF. CDR3 bases: TGCGCCAGCAGCCAAGATTCGGGCGGGAACTCCTACAATGAGCAGTTCTTC.

This chain uses TRBV28 with TRBJ1-2; 8 bases line up with TRBD1. Germline V CDR1 and CDR2: MDHEN, SYDVKM. This CDR3 contains 13 residues. Losses at the gene ends were 5 bases for V and 4 bases for J; bases not matched to a gene: 3. The CDR3: CASSPGQGYGYTF. Here the CDR3 DNA reads TGTGCCAGCAGTCCCGGACAGGGCTATGGCTACACCTTC.

In this sample, this clone turned up once. The chain recombines TRBV30 with TRBJ1-4, with TRBD1 matching 8 bases. J gave up 7 bases and V 5 bases, and 9 bases lay outside the gene matches. From germline, CDR1 is GTSNPN and CDR2 SVGIG (reference sequence). The CDR3 contains 14 residues. CDR3 in DNA: TGTGCCTGGCCTCCGACAGGGGTTTGTGAAAAACTGTTTTTT. It codes for CAWPPTGVCEKLFF.

The chain has TRBV6-5 and TRBJ2-1; 8 bases align to TRBD2. J lost 2 bases, V lost 2 bases, and 5 bases had no gene match. CDR1 MNHEY and CDR2 SVGAGI come from the germline V gene. The CDR3 extends over 16 amino acids. CDR3 sequence reads: CASSYESAGAYNEQFF. In DNA form, the CDR3 reads TGTGCCAGCAGTTACGAATCAGCGGGAGCCTACAATGAGCAGTTCTTC.

The chain carries TRBV4-3 and TRBJ2-1; 7 bases match TRBD2. The CDR3 totals 15 residues. V gave up 2 bases and J gave up 5 bases; unmatched junction bases: 6. Germline values: CDR1 LGHNA, CDR2 YSLEER. Written as DNA, the CDR3 is TGCGCCAGCAGCCAACTAGTGGGGGGGGACAATGAGCAGTTCTTC. Residues: CASSQLVGGDNEQFF.

This sequence joins TRBV6-5 and TRBJ1-3; 9 bases align to TRBD1. Germline lookup yields CDR1 MNHEY and CDR2 SVGAGI. The J segment lost 5 bases and the V segment lost 0 bases, leaving 2 bases of the junction unmatched. The CDR3 extends over 15 amino acids. The CDR3 spells CASSYSGTGRNTIYF. The CDR3 DNA sequence: TGTGCCAGCAGTTACTCCGGGACAGGGAGAAACACCATATATTTT.

The rearrangement joins TRBV5-1 to TRBJ2-1, with 7 positions matching TRBD2. J lost 5 bases, V lost 2 bases, and 4 bases had no gene match. The CDR3 runs 14 residues. Germline CDR1 SGHRS, CDR2 YFSETQ. The CDR3 region is CASSFSSGNNEQFF. The CDR3 DNA follows: TGCGCCAGCAGCTTTTCTAGCGGAAACAATGAGCAGTTCTTC.

V and J are TRBV2 and TRBJ2-7, with TRBD1 matching over 8 bases. Trimming cost V 1 base and J 5 bases; bases outside gene matches: 1. Germline V CDR1 and CDR2: SNHLY, FYNNEI. There are 13 residues in the CDR3. The CDR3 nucleotides read TGTGCCAGCAGTGAAGGGACAGGGCACGAGCAGTACTTC. Protein product: CASSEGTGHEQYF.

The CDR3 is CASSQGGSPLHF. The CDR3 DNA reads TGCGCCAGCAGCCAAGGAGGTTCACCCCTCCACTTT. The chain joins TRBV4-1 to TRBJ1-6; the D is unclear. The CDR3 is made up of 12 amino acids. Germline lookup yields CDR1 MGHRA and CDR2 YSYEKL. Trimming cost V 1 base and J 9 bases, with 4 bases left between them.

This chain joins TRBV4-1 and TRBJ2-3; 11 nucleotides match TRBD2. The germline V gene has CDR1 MGHRA and CDR2 YSYEKL. The J segment lost 2 bases and the V segment lost 6 bases, leaving 7 bases of the junction unmatched. This CDR3 region has 16 residues. CDR3 in DNA: TGCGCCAGCAGACGTGGGACTAGCGGAGACACAGATACGCAGTATTTT. This sequence encodes CASRRGTSGDTDTQYF.

The chain employs TRBV13 and TRBJ1-1; tentative D call: TRBD1 (6 bases). The CDR3 loop spans 13 amino acids. V lost 6 bases and J 3 bases, leaving 11 bases between the germline ends. Germline V gene data show CDR1 as PRHDT and CDR2 as FYEKMQ (reference sequence). CDR3 DNA: TGTGCCAGCAGGCGGGGGGCTTACACTGAAGCTTTCTTT. Its protein is CASRRGAYTEAFF.

CDR3: CASSARTTSYNEQFF. The CDR3 DNA follows: TGTGCCAGCAGCGCCCGGACAACCTCCTACAATGAGCAGTTCTTC. The J gene is TRBJ2-1, the V gene TRBV11-2, with a weak D call TRBD1 (5 bases). This CDR3 spans 15 amino acids. Per the germline V gene, CDR1 is SGHAT and CDR2 is FQNNGV. Trimming took off 5 bases at V and 0 bases at J, with 11 bases between the two ends.

V gene TRBV4-3 combines with J gene TRBJ2-7; a possible D gene is TRBD2 (5 bases). The germline gives CDR1 LGHNA, CDR2 YSLEER. Trimming took 0 bases from V and 7 from J, leaving 7 bases between them. CDR3 length: 12 residues. The CDR3 nucleotides read TGCGCCAGCAGCCAAGATCGGGAAGAGCAGTACTTC. Protein product: CASSQDREEQYF.

V gene TRBV25-1 combines with J gene TRBJ1-1; D perhaps matches TRBD1 (6 bases). Trimming cost V 2 bases and J 8 bases, with 15 bases left between them. Germline V gene data show CDR1 as MGHDK and CDR2 as SYGVNS. The CDR3 consists of 14 residues. CDR3 DNA: TGTGCCAGCAGTGAAACCGGGACATCTCCGGAAGCTTTCTTT. Protein: CASSETGTSPEAFF.

The chain is built from TRBV5-1 and TRBJ2-7; D uncertain. The CDR3 has 13 amino acids. With 0 bases removed from V and 0 bases from J, the gap between germline ends came to 4 bases. The V gene's germline CDR1 is SGHRS and CDR2 YFSETQ. CDR3 amino acids: CASSLDYSYEQYF. CDR3 DNA sequence: TGCGCCAGCAGCTTGGACTACTCCTACGAGCAGTACTTC.

This sequence joins TRBV9 and TRBJ2-1, with a tentative D call TRBD1 (5 bases). The CDR3 covers 14 residues. V lost 3 bases, J lost 0 bases, and 7 bases lay in between. CDR1 and CDR2 from the germline V gene are SGDLS and YYNGEE. CDR3 loop: CASSDRSSYNEQFF. The CDR3 region has the DNA TGTGCCAGCAGCGACAGGAGCTCCTACAATGAGCAGTTCTTC.

This chain joins TRBV5-1 and TRBJ2-7; 7 bases fit TRBD1. The trim removed 4 bases at V and 2 bases at J, leaving 9 bases unmatched. From germline, CDR1 is SGHRS and CDR2 YFSETQ. The CDR3 runs 15 residues. The CDR3 sequence: CASSPRDSQTYEQYF. CDR3 nucleotide sequence: TGCGCCAGCAGCCCCAGGGACAGCCAAACCTACGAGCAGTACTTC.

The chain links TRBV7-2 to TRBJ2-1, with a tentative D call TRBD2 (5 bases). The V end was cut by 1 base, the J end by 4 bases, with 14 bases between. The CDR3 is made up of 16 amino acids. Germline-derived CDR1 and CDR2 are SGHTA and FQGNSA. The CDR3 spells CASSLGLARRYNEQFF. The CDR3 DNA sequence: TGTGCCAGCAGCTTAGGGCTAGCCCGTAGATACAATGAGCAGTTCTTC.

This chain links TRBV7-2 with TRBJ2-7, with D possibly matching TRBD2 (6 bases). V was cut by 4 bases and J by 3 bases, with 10 bases left in between. Germline V gives CDR1 SGHTA, CDR2 FQGNSA. The CDR3 runs 13 residues. This CDR3 reads CASSSPGDYEQYF. In nucleotides, the CDR3 is TGTGCCAGCAGCTCACCGGGGGACTACGAGCAGTACTTC.

J is TRBJ2-1 and V is TRBV21-1; the D segment call TRBD2 is taken from the table without a DNA check. TRBV21-1 is marked as a pseudogene. The CDR3 runs 13 residues. CDR3 in amino acids: CASSAKNPNEQFF. The CDR3 DNA reads as TGTGCCAGCAGCGCTAAGAATCCTAATGAGCAGTTCTTC.

V usage is TRBV6-1 and J usage is TRBJ2-7, with TRBD1 as a possible D gene (6 bases). The germline V gene has CDR1 MNHNS and CDR2 SASEGT. The CDR3 length is 13 residues. The V gene lost 5 bases and the J gene lost 3 bases, with 11 bases spanning the gap. Here the CDR3 reads CASSRQVNYEQYV. For the CDR3, the DNA is TGTGCCAGCAGTCGACAGGTTAACTACGAGCAGTACGTC.

V is TRBV29-1 and J is TRBJ2-3, with D perhaps TRBD2 (5 bases). Germline lookup yields CDR1 SQVTM and CDR2 ANQGSEA. The CDR3 covers 13 residues. With 8 bases removed from V and 4 bases from J, the gap between germline ends came to 16 bases. This CDR3 reads CSLLIRESDTQYF. CDR3 DNA sequence: TGCAGCTTGTTGATTCGGGAATCAGATACGCAGTATTTT.

V and J are TRBV19 and TRBJ2-2; possible D gene TRBD2, 6 bases. V lost 5 bases and J lost 5, with 12 bases in between. The CDR3 contains 14 residues. Germline lookup yields CDR1 LNHDA and CDR2 SQIVND (reference sequence). In DNA, the CDR3 is TGTGCCAGTAGTTCGGGAGTAGAGACCGGGGAGCTGTTTTTT. Translated, it gives CASSSGVETGELFF. The whole variable domain, remainder taken from reference TRBV19 and TRBJ2-2, is DGGITQSPKYLFRKEGQNVTLSCEQNLNHDAMYWYRQDPGQGLRLIYYSQIVNDFQKGDIAEGYSVSREKKESFPLTVTSAQKNPTAFYLCASSSGVETGELFFGEGSRLTVL.

With respect to this clone: At one end the junction does not follow the germline gene, possibly because of a read error. V is TRBV4-1 and J is TRBJ2-2; 12 positions agree with TRBD2. CDR3 length: 17 amino acids. Germline assignment: CDR1 MGHRA and CDR2 YSYEKL. This CDR3 reads CASTPRGGLAGTGELLF. In DNA form, the CDR3 reads TGCGCCAGCACCCCAAGGGGAGGACTAGCGGGAACCGGGGAGCTGCTTTTT.

This chain connects TRBV29-1 to TRBJ2-5; TRBD1 aligns across 7 bases. The J call may be incorrect, as the DNA end agrees better with TRBJ2-7. This CDR3 region has 15 residues. Germline CDR1 and CDR2: SQVTM and ANQGSEA. The CDR3 coding sequence is TGCAGCGTTGGGGGCCGGGACAGAACTACCTACGAGCAGTACTTC. Translation gives CSVGGRDRTTYEQYF.